This entry lists 17 T cell receptor beta chains sequenced from one sample in a study of blood T cell repertoires in COVID-19. Produced via immunoSEQ multiplex PCR; TCRdb's table is partial and in-frame only. In the table there are around 70,000 clones, over 80% of which are singletons. Source material: peripheral blood. All receptors derive from a human donor in a cohort sampled during active COVID-19.

This clone appeared once. The rearrangement joins TRBV7-6 to TRBJ2-1; the match to TRBD1 covers 8 bases. In germline, CDR1 is SGHVS, CDR2 FNYEAQ. Losses at the gene ends were 1 base for V and 6 bases for J; bases not matched to a gene: 5. The CDR3 length is 15 residues. The CDR3 DNA reads TGTGCCAGCAGCTTAGTTGGTGACAGGGGCAATGAGCAGTTCTTC. Amino acids: CASSLVGDRGNEQFF.

V gene TRBV23-1 combines with J gene TRBJ2-7; 7 bases agree with TRBD2. TRBV23-1 is annotated as an ORF whose role is uncertain. V lost 6 bases, J lost 2 bases, and 4 bases stayed unmatched. CDR3 length: 13 amino acids. CDR3 sequence: CASRLADPYEQYF. The CDR3 nucleotides are TGCGCCAGCAGGCTAGCGGATCCCTACGAGCAGTACTTC.

The V and J genes are TRBV2 and TRBJ2-2; maybe TRBD2 (6 bases). V gave up 7 bases and J gave up 2 bases, with 11 bases separating them. There are 14 residues in the CDR3. Germline V gene data show CDR1 as SNHLY and CDR2 as FYNNEI. The CDR3 loop is CASTGTPNTGELFF. CDR3 bases: TGTGCCAGCACGGGGACTCCTAACACCGGGGAGCTGTTTTTT.

This clone was seen only once. The V gene is TRBV4-3, the J gene TRBJ2-1; 8 bases are a match to TRBD2. The CDR3 is 18 residues long. Germline V gene data show CDR1 as LGHNA and CDR2 as YSLEER. V lost 1 base and J lost 3; bases outside the gene matches: 11. The CDR3 spells CASSQGTSWEYDYNEQFF. In DNA form, the CDR3 reads TGCGCCAGCAGCCAAGGGACTAGCTGGGAATACGACTACAATGAGCAGTTCTTC.

The chain has TRBV7-2 and TRBJ2-7; 10 bases map to TRBD2. The germline V gene has CDR1 SGHTA and CDR2 FQGNSA. V was pared by 0 bases and J by 3 bases, with 11 bases of the junction left unmatched. CDR3 size: 18 residues. CDR3 DNA: TGTGCCAGCAGCTTAGCGGCCTCAGGGACTAGCGCCCGCTACGAGCAGTACTTC. The encoded protein is CASSLAASGTSARYEQYF. The entire variable domain, with the rest obtained from reference TRBV7-2 and TRBJ2-7, is as follows: GAGVSQSPSNKVTEKGKDVELRCDPISGHTALYWYRQSLGQGLEFLIYFQGNSAPDKSGLPSDRFSAERTGGSVSTLTIQRTQQEDSAVYLCASSLAASGTSARYEQYFGPGTRLTVT.

The chain combines TRBV5-1 with TRBJ1-1; tentative D call: TRBD1 (5 bases). This CDR3 is built from 14 residues. Between the trimmed V and J ends, which lost 0 bases and 1 base, there was a span of 7 bases. Germline lookup yields CDR1 SGHRS and CDR2 YFSETQ. The CDR3: CASSLGGQNTEAFF. DNA for the CDR3: TGCGCCAGCAGCTTGGGGGGCCAGAACACTGAAGCTTTCTTT.

The chain carries TRBV27 and TRBJ2-1, with 11 nucleotides matching TRBD2. CDR3 length: 17 residues. Germline V lookup: CDR1 MNHEY, CDR2 SMNVEV (reference sequence). The trim removed 4 bases at V and 7 bases at J, leaving 12 bases unmatched. Here the CDR3 DNA reads TGTGCCAGCAGTTCTCCAATCCTAGCGGGAGGAGGGAATGAGCAGTTCTTC. Translation gives CASSSPILAGGGNEQFF.

This clone has a handful of counts. The J gene is TRBJ1-2, the V gene TRBV7-9; D ambiguous. Germline V lookup: CDR1 SEHNR, CDR2 FQNEAQ (reference sequence). The V and J ends lost 4 bases and 4 bases respectively, with 7 bases between them. The CDR3 runs to 12 residues. CDR3 nucleotides: TGTGCCAGCAGCTCCGACTTCTATGGCTACACCTTC. Protein: CASSSDFYGYTF.

This rearrangement joins TRBV7-8 to TRBJ1-5; D perhaps matches TRBD1 (6 bases). V was clipped by 5 bases and J by 11 bases, with 13 bases between them. The germline gives CDR1 SGHVS, CDR2 FQNEAQ. The CDR3 covers 12 residues. The CDR3 spells CASSANRVAQHF. CDR3 DNA sequence: TGTGCCAGCAGCGCAAACAGGGTGGCCCAGCATTTT.

The chain carries TRBV6-2 or TRBV6-3 and TRBJ1-1; D ambiguous. This CDR3 spans 14 amino acids. The V gene's germline CDR1 is MNHEY and CDR2 SVGEGT. Trimming pared 6 bases from V and 1 base from J, leaving 12 bases between. CDR3 loop: CASSNRRQNTEAFF. Here the CDR3 DNA reads TGTGCCAGCAGCAACCGTCGACAGAACACTGAAGCTTTCTTT.

V and J are TRBV5-1 and TRBJ2-7; 10 bases are a match to TRBD2. The CDR3 is 14 residues long. Germline V CDR1 and CDR2: SGHRS, YFSETQ. Trimming at V came to 0 bases and at J to 6 bases, leaving 3 bases not matched to a gene. The CDR3 DNA follows: TGCGCCAGCAGCTTGGGGCTAGCGGGAGTCGAGCAGTACTTC. Its protein product is CASSLGLAGVEQYF.

The chain joins TRBV19 to TRBJ1-5; 7 bases agree with TRBD1. With 5 bases clipped from V and 4 bases from J, the junction kept 5 bases outside the gene matches. The CDR3 sequence is 14 residues long. Germline-derived CDR1 and CDR2 are LNHDA and SQIVND (reference sequence). This chain's CDR3 is CASSSLQGNQPQHF. The CDR3 coding sequence is TGTGCCAGTAGTTCTCTACAGGGGAATCAGCCCCAGCATTTT.

The chain couples TRBV7-3 to TRBJ2-3; 12 bases map to TRBD2. The CDR3 runs to 16 residues. V trimming: 8 bases; J trimming: 4 bases; junction bases outside the gene matches: 10. From germline, CDR1 is SGHTA and CDR2 FQGTGA. For the CDR3, the DNA is TGTGCCAGCGGTCAGACTAGCGGGGGAGGACCAGATACGCAGTATTTT. Protein sequence: CASGQTSGGGPDTQYF.

The chain links TRBV6-6 to TRBJ2-2; 7 nucleotides line up with TRBD1. The J segment lost 0 bases and the V segment lost 6 bases, leaving 4 bases of the junction unmatched. The CDR3 loop spans 15 amino acids. CDR1 is MNHNY and CDR2 is SVGAGI in the germline V gene (reference sequence). CDR3 in amino acids: CASRPDRANTGELFF. The CDR3 region has the DNA TGTGCCAGCAGACCCGACAGGGCGAACACCGGGGAGCTGTTTTTT.

The V and J genes are TRBV10-3 and TRBJ1-1; D gene unclear. The CDR3 extends over 14 amino acids. Trimming took 2 bases from V and 1 from J, leaving 8 bases between them. Per the germline V gene, CDR1 is ENHRY and CDR2 is SYGVKD. The CDR3 loop reads CAISETKTNTEAFF. CDR3 nucleotide sequence: TGTGCCATCAGTGAGACAAAAACGAACACTGAAGCTTTCTTT.

In this sample, this clone turned up a few times. J is TRBJ2-7 and V is TRBV6-1; 7 bases are shared with TRBD1. The CDR3 is made up of 16 amino acids. The germline V gene has CDR1 MNHNS and CDR2 SASEGT. V lost 4 bases, J lost 0 bases, and 9 bases stayed unmatched. In DNA form, the CDR3 reads TGTGCCAGCAGTGCAGGGACAGCGGTATACTCCTACGAGCAGTACTTC. Translated, it gives CASSAGTAVYSYEQYF.

The chain links TRBV28 to TRBJ1-5; 11 bases are a match to TRBD1. V lost 5 bases, J lost 7 bases, and 4 bases stayed unmatched. CDR1 is MDHEN, CDR2 SYDVKM, per germline. CDR3 length equals 14 residues. The CDR3 sequence is CASSPGTGGQPQHF. CDR3 DNA: TGTGCCAGCAGTCCAGGGACAGGGGGGCAGCCCCAGCATTTT.